This entry is about one T cell receptor beta chain. The data are from a study of sequential checkpoint blockade in melanoma. Documented treatment: randomized to nivolumab then ipilimumab (arm A) or the reverse (arm B). This table comes from immunoSEQ multiplex PCR, and its TCRdb copy is limited to in-frame clones, with some not included. The repertoire holds about 29,000 clones, with about 72% as singletons. Looked up from germline, CDR1 is SEHNR and CDR2 is FQNEAQ (reference sequence). This CDR3 has 15 amino acids. The germline V and J ends were trimmed by 3 bases and 8 bases, with 19 bases remaining between them.

This TCR was sampled from a human donor with melanoma. This sample comprised CD8+ T cells sorted from blood (inferred from file names), obtained from a patient given nivolumab and ipilimumab in sequence. The chain is built from TRBV7-9 and TRBJ1-2, with D uncertain. CDR3 amino acids: CASSFYRDLPGGYTF. CDR3 coding DNA: TGTGCCAGCAGCTTCTATCGGGATCTCCCCGGCGGCTACACCTTC.